The rows below give T cell receptor beta chains drawn from one sample of a study of T cell responses to AZD1222 COVID-19 vaccine. Clones were read by immunoSEQ multiplex PCR, and TCRdb kept only the in-frame ones, dropping some. The data show some 70,000 clones, 80% to 85% seen once. Sequenced here: peripheral blood, sampled on day 0 of AZD1222 vaccination. These receptors originate from an adult in good health. CDR3s include the opening cysteine and the closing phenylalanine or tryptophan. A D gene is named only where the DNA matches it firmly. The size of a clone is reported for some rows only, either as once, few or many, or as a class for expanded clones.

d_call: TRBD2; clone_size: -; v_call: TRBV2; j_call: TRBJ2-2; cdr3_nt: TGTGCCAGCAGTGAAGGGACTAGGACCGGGGAGCTGTTTTTT; cdr3_aa: CASSEGTRTGELFF
d_call: TRBD1; clone_size: few; v_call: TRBV19; j_call: TRBJ2-2; cdr3_nt: TGTGCCAGTAGTATAGGGACAGGGGTGGCCGGGGAGCTGTTTTTT; cdr3_aa: CASSIGTGVAGELFF
d_call: -; clone_size: -; v_call: TRBV28; j_call: TRBJ1-5; cdr3_nt: TGTGCCAGCAGTTTATGGGCACGGGGACTTCAGCCCCAGCATTTT; cdr3_aa: CASSLWARGLQPQHF
d_call: -; clone_size: once; v_call: TRBV3-1/TRBV3-2; j_call: TRBJ2-1; cdr3_nt: TGTGCCAGCAGCCCGACAGTAAATATCCTAGACAATGAGCAGTTCTTC; cdr3_aa: CASSPTVNILDNEQFF
d_call: -; clone_size: -; v_call: TRBV4-3; j_call: TRBJ1-1; cdr3_nt: TGCGCCAGCAGCCAAGTTTCATTTCGACAGCCGAACACTGAAGCTTTCTTT; cdr3_aa: CASSQVSFRQPNTEAFF
d_call: TRBD1; clone_size: -; v_call: TRBV27; j_call: TRBJ2-5; cdr3_nt: TGTGCCAGCAGTTTATCAGGGACAGGGATCGAGACCCAGTACTTC; cdr3_aa: CASSLSGTGIETQYF
d_call: -; clone_size: -; v_call: TRBV7-9; j_call: TRBJ1-1; cdr3_nt: TGTGCCAGCAGCTTAACGACAGTGAACACTGAAGCTTTCTTT; cdr3_aa: CASSLTTVNTEAFF
d_call: -; clone_size: -; v_call: TRBV3-1/TRBV3-2; j_call: TRBJ1-3; cdr3_nt: TGTGCCAGCAGCCAAGATACAGGGACTGGAAACACCATATATTTT; cdr3_aa: CASSQDTGTGNTIYF
d_call: -; clone_size: -; v_call: TRBV3-1/TRBV3-2; j_call: TRBJ1-1; cdr3_nt: TGTGCCAGCAGCCAAGATAAAAGTCAGGGCCCTAGCACTGAAGCTTTCTTT; cdr3_aa: CASSQDKSQGPSTEAFF
d_call: -; clone_size: -; v_call: TRBV5-6; j_call: TRBJ1-1; cdr3_nt: TGTGCCAGCAGCTTGGTCCGGGGGGGCTCCGAGAGCACTGAAGCTTTCTTT; cdr3_aa: CASSLVRGGSESTEAFF
d_call: -; clone_size: -; v_call: TRBV3-1/TRBV3-2; j_call: TRBJ1-5; cdr3_nt: TGTGCCAGCAGACGGGTCAGGGGCAGGGGCAATCAGCCCCAGCATTTT; cdr3_aa: CASRRVRGRGNQPQHF
d_call: -; clone_size: -; v_call: TRBV28; j_call: TRBJ2-3; cdr3_nt: TGTGCCAGCAGTTCCCAGAATCCAGATACGCAGTATTTT; cdr3_aa: CASSSQNPDTQYF
d_call: TRBD2; clone_size: -; v_call: TRBV23-1; j_call: TRBJ2-1; cdr3_nt: TGCGCCAGCAGGCTCAGAAAAGGCGGGGGGCAGTACAATGAGCAGTTCTTC; cdr3_aa: CASRLRKGGGQYNEQFF
d_call: -; clone_size: -; v_call: TRBV6-6; j_call: TRBJ2-1; cdr3_nt: TGTGCCAGCAGACCTAGAACGGGGGCCGCCTACAATGAGCAGTTCTTC; cdr3_aa: CASRPRTGAAYNEQFF
d_call: -; clone_size: -; v_call: TRBV30; j_call: TRBJ2-7; cdr3_nt: TGTGCCTGGAGTGTAACCGGGTACGAGCAGTACTTC; cdr3_aa: CAWSVTGYEQYF
d_call: -; clone_size: -; v_call: TRBV5-1; j_call: TRBJ1-3; cdr3_nt: TGCGCCAGCAGCTCAACACAGGGTATGAACACCATATATTTT; cdr3_aa: CASSSTQGMNTIYF
d_call: TRBD1; clone_size: -; v_call: TRBV10-3; j_call: TRBJ1-2; cdr3_nt: TGTGCCATTACTGAGTGGGGGACAGCTACTAACTATGGCTACACCTTC; cdr3_aa: CAITEWGTATNYGYTF
d_call: -; clone_size: -; v_call: TRBV5-4; j_call: TRBJ1-1; cdr3_nt: TGTGCCAGCAGCTTGGTGGCAGCGAACACTGAAGCTTTCTTT; cdr3_aa: CASSLVAANTEAFF
d_call: -; clone_size: -; v_call: TRBV27; j_call: TRBJ1-4; cdr3_nt: TGTGCCAGCAGTTTAGGGCAGGGCAATGAAAAACTGTTTTTT; cdr3_aa: CASSLGQGNEKLFF
d_call: -; clone_size: once; v_call: TRBV9; j_call: TRBJ1-2; cdr3_nt: TGTGCCAGCAGCGTAACTCCTGACGGTGGCTACACCTTC; cdr3_aa: CASSVTPDGGYTF
d_call: -; clone_size: -; v_call: TRBV15; j_call: TRBJ1-1; cdr3_nt: TGTGCCACCAGCAGAGATGTAACGGGGGCTGAAGCTTTCTTT; cdr3_aa: CATSRDVTGAEAFF
d_call: -; clone_size: -; v_call: TRBV27; j_call: TRBJ1-2; cdr3_nt: TGTGCCAGCAGTTTACTCTCGAGGGGAAAGCGGGGCTACACCTTC; cdr3_aa: CASSLLSRGKRGYTF
d_call: TRBD1; clone_size: -; v_call: TRBV28; j_call: TRBJ1-6; cdr3_nt: TGTGCCAGCACGACAGGGGCCGCGGGGTTTTCACCCCTCCACTTT; cdr3_aa: CASTTGAAGFSPLHF
d_call: -; clone_size: -; v_call: TRBV10-1; j_call: TRBJ2-2; cdr3_nt: TGCGCCAGCAGGCAAAACCTGAACACCGGGGAGCTGTTTTTT; cdr3_aa: CASRQNLNTGELFF
d_call: -; clone_size: -; v_call: TRBV27; j_call: TRBJ1-5; cdr3_nt: TGTGCCAGCAGTTTCGAGGGTCAGCCCCAGCATTTT; cdr3_aa: CASSFEGQPQHF
d_call: -; clone_size: few; v_call: TRBV7-2; j_call: TRBJ2-7; cdr3_nt: TGTGCCAGCAGCTTAAAGACGGTAACCTACGAGCAGTACTTC; cdr3_aa: CASSLKTVTYEQYF
d_call: -; clone_size: -; v_call: TRBV16; j_call: TRBJ1-4; cdr3_nt: TGTGCCAGCAGCCAATCTAGAGAGACCAAGGTGTTTTTT; cdr3_aa: CASSQSRETKVFF
d_call: -; clone_size: -; v_call: TRBV4-1; j_call: TRBJ2-1; cdr3_nt: TGCGCCAGCAGCCAAGACTGGCGGTCCTACAATGAGCAGTTCTTC; cdr3_aa: CASSQDWRSYNEQFF
d_call: -; clone_size: -; v_call: TRBV6-1; j_call: TRBJ1-2; cdr3_nt: TGTGCCAGCAGTGATGGAGGCACAACTAACTATGGCTACACCTTC; cdr3_aa: CASSDGGTTNYGYTF
d_call: -; clone_size: -; v_call: TRBV28; j_call: TRBJ1-4; cdr3_nt: TGTGCCAGCAGTTTCGACCTAAGGGACGAAAAACTGTTTTTT; cdr3_aa: CASSFDLRDEKLFF
d_call: TRBD2; clone_size: -; v_call: TRBV27; j_call: TRBJ2-7; cdr3_nt: TGTGCCAGCAGCCGGGACTACCCACAGTTTAAAATCTCCTACGAGCAGTACTTC; cdr3_aa: CASSRDYPQFKISYEQYF
d_call: -; clone_size: -; v_call: TRBV4-2; j_call: TRBJ1-3; cdr3_nt: TGTGCCAGCAGCCAAGATCACGGGAGCTCTGGAAACACCATATATTTT; cdr3_aa: CASSQDHGSSGNTIYF
d_call: -; clone_size: -; v_call: TRBV6-9; j_call: TRBJ1-3; cdr3_nt: TGTGCCAGCAGACCGGGATGGACAGAAGGTTCTGGAAACACCATATATTTT; cdr3_aa: CASRPGWTEGSGNTIYF
d_call: TRBD1; clone_size: -; v_call: TRBV30; j_call: TRBJ1-6; cdr3_nt: TGTGCCGGAAGGCTCCGGGACAGGAATTCACCCCTCCACTTT; cdr3_aa: CAGRLRDRNSPLHF
d_call: -; clone_size: -; v_call: TRBV28; j_call: TRBJ2-2; cdr3_nt: TGTGCCAGCAGTTCAAACTCGCGGACCCGAAACACCGGGGAGCTGTTTTTT; cdr3_aa: CASSSNSRTRNTGELFF
d_call: -; clone_size: -; v_call: TRBV5-4; j_call: TRBJ1-3; cdr3_nt: TGTGCCAGCAGCCCCCGGGCAGGGGATGGAAACACCATATATTTT; cdr3_aa: CASSPRAGDGNTIYF
d_call: -; clone_size: -; v_call: TRBV5-1; j_call: TRBJ2-1; cdr3_nt: TGCGCCAGCAGCTTGGCGGCTAGCCGGTACAATGAGCAGTTCTTC; cdr3_aa: CASSLAASRYNEQFF
d_call: -; clone_size: -; v_call: TRBV7-8; j_call: TRBJ2-3; cdr3_nt: TGTGCCAGCAGCCCACGGCGGCTTAGCACAGATACGCAGTATTTT; cdr3_aa: CASSPRRLSTDTQYF
d_call: -; clone_size: -; v_call: TRBV7-2; j_call: TRBJ1-5; cdr3_nt: TGTGCCAGCAGCCCTGGAACAGGACAGCCCCAGCATTTT; cdr3_aa: CASSPGTGQPQHF
d_call: -; clone_size: few; v_call: TRBV19; j_call: TRBJ2-2; cdr3_nt: TGTGCCAGTCCAGACGCGAACACCGGGGAGCTGTTTTTT; cdr3_aa: CASPDANTGELFF
d_call: -; clone_size: -; v_call: TRBV19; j_call: TRBJ1-6; cdr3_nt: TGTGCCAGTAGGGGTTTCGGGGATTCACCCCTCCACTTT; cdr3_aa: CASRGFGDSPLHF
d_call: -; clone_size: -; v_call: TRBV9; j_call: TRBJ1-5; cdr3_nt: TGTGCCAGCAGCGTATGGGGGGCCGGGCAGCCCCAGCATTTT; cdr3_aa: CASSVWGAGQPQHF
d_call: -; clone_size: -; v_call: TRBV23-1; j_call: TRBJ2-7; cdr3_nt: TGCGCCAGCAGCCCCCGAGAACACCCTCGGGAGCAGTACTTC; cdr3_aa: CASSPREHPREQYF
d_call: -; clone_size: -; v_call: TRBV6-6; j_call: TRBJ1-2; cdr3_nt: TGTGCCAGCAGTTACGGGGGGGAGGGCCATGGCTACACCTTC; cdr3_aa: CASSYGGEGHGYTF
d_call: -; clone_size: -; v_call: TRBV7-9; j_call: TRBJ2-5; cdr3_nt: TGTGCCAGCAGCTTTCAGAGGGGAGAGACCCAGTACTTC; cdr3_aa: CASSFQRGETQYF